The rows below give T cell receptor beta chains drawn from one sample of a study of shared clonotypes between healthy human individuals. Using immunoSEQ multiplex PCR, the repertoire was profiled, and TCRdb retains in-frame clones only, with some absent. Of roughly 2.2 million clones listed, over 90% are singletons. What was sequenced was naive CD4+ T cells from PBMCs. The source is a man between 18 and 29 years old in good health. Some clones in this sample may be carry-over from other donors' samples. CDR3s include the opening cysteine and the closing phenylalanine or tryptophan. A D gene is named only where the DNA matches it firmly. Not every row has a clone size; where given, it reads once, few, many or a size class.

clone_size	cdr3_length	v_call	j_call	d_call	cdr3_nt	cdr3_aa
-	14	TRBV7-8	TRBJ2-1	TRBD2	TGTGCCAGCAGCCCTTCCTGGCGGGAGGGTGAGCAGTTCTTC	CASSPSWREGEQFF
-	16	TRBV30	TRBJ1-5	-	TGTGCCTGGAGTAAGGATCCCCCTCAGCGAGGTCAGCCCCGGCATTTT	CAWSKDPPQRGQPRHF
-	13	TRBV28	TRBJ2-2	-	TGTGCCAGCAGTTCGCGAGGCACCGGGGAGCTGTTTTTT	CASSSRGTGELFF
-	12	TRBV30	TRBJ2-7	-	TGTGCCTGGAGTCCACTCGGGCGCGAGCAGTACTTC	CAWSPLGREQYF
-	15	TRBV6-4	TRBJ2-1	TRBD1	TGTGCCAGCGCCTACGGGACAGGGGGCCTTAATGAGCAGTTCTTC	CASAYGTGGLNEQFF
-	17	TRBV19	TRBJ2-1	TRBD2	TGTGCCAGTAGCCCTCTACTACTAGCGGGATCCTACAATGAGCAGTTCTTC	CASSPLLLAGSYNEQFF
-	13	TRBV9	TRBJ2-3	-	TGTGCCAGCAGCGTAGAAGAAGTGATTACGCAGTATTTT	CASSVEEVITQYF
-	15	TRBV7-9	TRBJ2-5	TRBD1	TGTGCCAGCAGCCACCCAAGGGGGCCCCAAGAGACCCAGTACTTC	CASSHPRGPQETQYF
-	13	TRBV30	TRBJ2-7	TRBD2	TGTGCCTGGAGCCGTAGCGGGAGGGTCGAGCAGTACTTC	CAWSRSGRVEQYF
once	15	TRBV6-1	TRBJ1-5	-	TGTGCCAGCAGTGAAGCGCAACTTATAACTCAGCCCCAGCATTTT	CASSEAQLITQPQHF
-	15	TRBV27	TRBJ1-2	TRBD1	TGTGCCAGCAGTACTCGACAGGGGGGGAACTATGGCTACACCTTC	CASSTRQGGNYGYTF
-	19	TRBV2	TRBJ2-1	TRBD1	TGTGCCAGCAGGCGGAGTCAGGGGGCTAGTCTAGGGGGCAACGATGAGCAGTTCTTC	CASRRSQGASLGGNDEQFF
once	10	TRBV2	TRBJ2-2	-	TGTGCCAGAGGAAAGGGGGAGCTGTTTTTT	CARGKGELFF
-	14	TRBV2	TRBJ2-7	TRBD2	TGTGCCAGCAGCGGCGGGAGCTCGGTCAACGAGCAGTACTTC	CASSGGSSVNEQYF
-	18	TRBV7-2	TRBJ2-2	TRBD2	TGTGCCAGCAGCTTACTAGCGGGAGGGCCGGGTAACACCGGGGAGCTGTTTTTT	CASSLLAGGPGNTGELFF